These 25 T cell receptor beta chains were all obtained from the same sample, sequenced in a study of CD8 T cells in Susac syndrome. Random hexamers were used to reverse transcribe the RNA input (about 0.5 to 1 ug). One entry per CDR3 protein, called by TCRdb with MiXCR from the immunoSEQ multiplex PCR reads. The sample has 150,000 to 200,000 distinct CDR3 sequences, around 93% seen once. Sequencing was performed on CD4+ T cells from PBMCs. These receptor sequences come from a human donor in good health.

J is TRBJ2-1 and V is TRBV4-1; D is undetermined. CDR3 size: 12 residues. Germline CDR1 is MGHRA and CDR2 is YSYEKL. V lost 2 bases to trimming and J lost 14 bases, with 13 bases between them. The CDR3 sequence is CASSQRGKEEFF. DNA for the CDR3: TGCGCCAGCAGCCAAAGAGGCAAAGAGGAGTTCTTC.

CDR3 nucleotide sequence: TGCGCCAGCAGCTCACAGGGGGCCGCTAATGAAAAACTGTTTTTT. The encoded protein is CASSSQGAANEKLFF. The chain uses TRBV5-1 and TRBJ1-4; 9 bases align to TRBD1. The CDR3 runs to 15 residues. Trimming took 3 bases from V and 3 from J; bases not matched to a gene: 3. Germline loops: CDR1 SGHRS, CDR2 YFSETQ.

The V and J genes are TRBV4-2 and TRBJ2-1; no clear D gene. Germline CDR1 and CDR2: LGHNA and YNFKEQ. The CDR3 has 15 residues. V was shortened by 9 bases and J by 0 bases, with 15 bases between the two germline ends. CDR3 in amino acids: CASQEFINSYNEQFF. As DNA, the CDR3 is TGTGCCAGTCAGGAGTTTATTAACTCCTACAATGAGCAGTTCTTC.

The V gene is TRBV2, the J gene TRBJ1-2; D not certain. Trimming removed 0 bases from V and 5 bases from J, with 7 bases in between. Germline V gene data show CDR1 as SNHLY and CDR2 as FYNNEI. CDR3 length: 13 amino acids. The CDR3 reads CASSEASAYGYTF. The DNA of the CDR3 is TGTGCCAGCAGTGAAGCGTCAGCTTATGGCTACACCTTC.

The genes are TRBV30 and TRBJ2-3, with a weak D call TRBD1 (5 bases). Trimming shortened V by 7 bases and J by 5 bases, and 10 bases separated the two germline ends. The CDR3 is 11 amino acids. Germline loops: CDR1 GTSNPN, CDR2 SVGIG (reference sequence). In nucleotides, the CDR3 is TGTGCCTCCGAGCAGGGAGATACGCAGTATTTT. It codes for CASEQGDTQYF.

J is TRBJ1-2 and V is TRBV30, with 7 bases aligning to TRBD1. The CDR3 contains 13 residues. Germline V lookup: CDR1 GTSNPN, CDR2 SVGIG (reference sequence). J was trimmed by 8 bases and V by 0 bases; bases with no gene match: 6. DNA for the CDR3: TGTGCCTGGAGTGTACAGGGGACAAGCGGCTACACCTTC. This translates into CAWSVQGTSGYTF.

The chain joins TRBV20-1 to TRBJ2-3, with TRBD1 identical over 9 bases. Germline trimming cut 3 bases from V and 9 bases from J; bases unmatched to any gene: 7. This CDR3 comprises 13 residues. Per the germline V gene, CDR1 is DFQATT and CDR2 is SNEGSKA (reference sequence). The CDR3, as DNA: TGCAGTGCTAGGGGGACAGGGATCCGGACGCAGTATTTT. Encoded protein: CSARGTGIRTQYF.

This clonotype has just one count. V is TRBV20-1 and J is TRBJ1-4, with 7 bases that match TRBD1. The V gene's germline CDR1 is DFQATT and CDR2 SNEGSKA (reference sequence). The CDR3 contains 13 residues. After removal of 3 bases from V and 5 bases from J, the junction contained 3 bases not matched to a gene. The CDR3 loop is CSARRDSNEKLFF. DNA of the CDR3: TGCAGTGCTAGGCGGGACAGCAATGAAAAACTGTTTTTT.

The chain combines TRBV5-5 with TRBJ2-5; unclear D gene. Germline CDR1 SGHKS, CDR2 YYEKEE (reference sequence). Trimming left V 7 bases short and J 5 bases short, with 12 bases between. This CDR3 contains 12 residues. The chain's CDR3 is CASCPFGETQYF. The CDR3 bases are TGTGCCAGCTGTCCGTTCGGGGAGACCCAGTACTTC.

This clonotype was seen only once. An end of the junction does not agree with germline; a read error may underlie this. This chain links TRBV24-1 with TRBJ1-6; D is possibly TRBD1 (5 bases). The germline CDR1 and CDR2 sequences are KGHDR and SFDVKD. This CDR3 has 17 amino acids. The CDR3 region is CATTDRAGGDLLSPLHF. The CDR3, as DNA: TGTGCAACCACCGACAGAGCCGGTGGGGACCTTCTTTCACCCCTCCACTTT.

The rearrangement links TRBV19 to TRBJ1-2, with 7 bases that match TRBD1. Germline CDR1 LNHDA, CDR2 SQIVND (reference sequence). The CDR3 is 13 amino acids. V was pared by 6 bases and J by 8 bases, with 9 bases of the junction left unmatched. CDR3 sequence reads: CASSYTGEEGYTF. As DNA, the CDR3 is TGTGCCAGTAGCTATACAGGGGAGGAAGGCTACACCTTC.

V gene TRBV12-3 or TRBV12-4 combines with J gene TRBJ2-2, with 8 nucleotides matching TRBD2. There are 15 residues in the CDR3. Trimming at V came to 5 bases and at J to 3 bases, leaving 5 bases not matched to a gene. The CDR3 here is CASSPGGTYTGELFF. The CDR3 bases are TGTGCCAGCAGTCCGGGGGGGACGTACACCGGGGAGCTGTTTTTT.

The rearrangement joins TRBV7-7 to TRBJ2-5; possible D gene TRBD1, 6 bases. Germline V gene data show CDR1 as SSHAT and CDR2 as FNYEAQ (reference sequence). Trimming stripped 5 bases from V and 4 bases from J, with 14 bases between. The CDR3 is 14 amino acids. The CDR3 loop is CASSATGSSETQYF. The DNA of the CDR3 is TGTGCCAGCAGCGCGACAGGTTCGTCAGAGACCCAGTACTTC. Full variable domain (remainder filled in from reference TRBV7-7 and TRBJ2-5): GAGVSQSPRYKVTKRGQDVTLRCDPISSHATLYWYQQALGQGPEFLTYFNYEAQPDKSGLPSDRFSAERPEGSISTLTIQRTEQRDSAMYRCASSATGSSETQYFGPGTRLLVL.

This clonotype was observed a handful of times. The chain couples TRBV20-1 to TRBJ2-5; TRBD1 aligns across 9 bases. V was clipped by 6 bases and J by 0 bases; unmatched bases: 5. Germline CDR1 reads DFQATT; CDR2 reads SNEGSKA (reference sequence). This CDR3 region has 14 residues. The CDR3 DNA is TGCAGTGCCGGCGACAGGGGGTACCAAGAGACCCAGTACTTC. Its translation: CSAGDRGYQETQYF.

The V call is TRBV5-1, the J call TRBJ2-3; no reliable D call. Germline V gene sequence: CDR1 SGHRS, CDR2 YFSETQ. This CDR3 is 13 amino acids long. The germline V and J ends were trimmed by 2 bases and 0 bases, with 4 bases remaining between them. The CDR3 region has the DNA TGCGCCAGCAGCTTCGGCAGCACAGATACGCAGTATTTT. As protein: CASSFGSTDTQYF.

The rearrangement links TRBV13 to TRBJ2-7; D is unclear. The germline V and J ends were trimmed by 4 bases and 5 bases, with 12 bases remaining between them. Per germline, CDR1 PRHDT and CDR2 FYEKMQ (reference sequence). CDR3 length: 13 amino acids. The CDR3 bases are TGTGCCAGCAGCTACCGACCTAAGGACGAGCAGTACTTC. The encoded protein is CASSYRPKDEQYF.

The chain carries TRBV18 and TRBJ2-6; a possible D gene is TRBD2 (6 bases). V was cut by 2 bases and J by 2 bases, with 16 bases left in between. This CDR3 contains 18 residues. Per the germline V gene, CDR1 is KGHSH and CDR2 is LQKENI. The CDR3 protein is CASSPIGGVNPGANVLTF. The CDR3 DNA reads as TGTGCCAGCTCACCAATCGGGGGTGTTAATCCTGGGGCCAACGTCCTGACTTTC. The entire variable domain, with the rest obtained from reference TRBV18 and TRBJ2-6, is as follows: NAGVMQNPRHLVRRRGQEARLRCSPMKGHSHVYWYRQLPEEGLKFMVYLQKENIIDESGMPKERFSAEFPKEGPSILRIQQVVRGDSAAYFCASSPIGGVNPGANVLTFGAGSRLTVL.

The chain uses TRBV12-3 or TRBV12-4 and TRBJ2-6, with 8 bases lining up with TRBD2. The CDR3 sequence is 19 residues long. J was trimmed by 0 bases and V by 4 bases; bases with no gene match: 11. In DNA, the CDR3 is TGTGCCAGCAGTTCCTTCGGGAGGGGACCACCCTCTGGGGCCAACGTCCTGACTTTC. It specifies CASSSFGRGPPSGANVLTF.

The chain combines TRBV5-1 with TRBJ1-5; D unclear. The ends were cut back, 2 bases at V and 7 bases at J, with 10 bases in the middle. Germline V gene data show CDR1 as SGHRS and CDR2 as YFSETQ. This CDR3 is 13 amino acids long. CDR3 DNA: TGCGCCAGCAGCTTATCGCCCTTACAGCCCCAGCATTTT. It translates to CASSLSPLQPQHF.

Only a few counts were recorded for this clonotype. The chain couples TRBV6-1 to TRBJ1-4; D not resolved. Trimming took off 6 bases at V and 0 bases at J, with 8 bases between the two ends. This CDR3 spans 14 amino acids. The germline gives CDR1 MNHNS, CDR2 SASEGT. CDR3 in DNA: TGTGCCAGCAGCCGTAAAGCAACTAATGAAAAACTGTTTTTT. This encodes CASSRKATNEKLFF.

V gene TRBV7-9 combines with J gene TRBJ1-5, with no clear D. The CDR3 has 15 amino acids. V lost 8 bases to trimming and J lost 0 bases, with 14 bases between them. Germline CDR1 SEHNR, CDR2 FQNEAQ (reference sequence). CDR3 in DNA: TGTGCCAGCGGGTTTGGCGAGATTAGCAATCAGCCCCAGCATTTT. Its translation is CASGFGEISNQPQHF. Variable domain in full (rest from reference TRBV7-9 and TRBJ1-5): DTGVSQNPRHKITKRGQNVTFRCDPISEHNRLYWYRQTLGQGPEFLTYFQNEAQLEKSRLLSDRFSAERPKGSFSTLEIQRTEQGDSAMYLCASGFGEISNQPQHFGDGTRLSIL.

The chain combines TRBV3-1 with TRBJ2-2; the match to TRBD2 covers 7 bases. V was clipped by 8 bases and J by 3 bases; unmatched bases: 12. Looked up from germline, CDR1 is LGHDT and CDR2 is YNNKEL (reference sequence). CDR3 length: 16 amino acids. CDR3: CASSKRGNGDTGELFF. In DNA, the CDR3 is TGTGCCAGCTCAAAGCGGGGAAACGGGGACACCGGGGAGCTGTTTTTT. Full variable domain (outside the CDR3, taken from reference TRBV3-1 and TRBJ2-2): DTAVSQTPKYLVTQMGNDKSIKCEQNLGHDTMYWYKQDSKKFLKIMFSYNNKELIINETVPNRFSPKSPDKAHLNLHINSLELGDSAVYFCASSKRGNGDTGELFFGEGSRLTVL.

Only one count was recorded for this clonotype. The rearrangement joins TRBV6-5 to TRBJ1-2; D remains ambiguous. CDR1 MNHEY and CDR2 SVGAGI come from the germline V gene. Deletions cut 6 bases from V and 9 bases from J, with 11 bases between. This CDR3 is 11 amino acids long. The CDR3 spells CASRRTQRYTF. The CDR3 DNA reads TGTGCCAGCAGGCGCACACAGCGCTACACCTTC.

The chain carries TRBV6-1 and TRBJ2-5; D is undetermined. Trimming cost V 7 bases and J 3 bases, with 6 bases left between them. In germline, CDR1 is MNHNS, CDR2 SASEGT. This CDR3 is 11 amino acids long. The CDR3 is CASNFEETQYF. The CDR3 coding sequence is TGTGCCAGCAACTTTGAAGAGACCCAGTACTTC.

The V and J genes are TRBV6-1 and TRBJ1-3, with TRBD1 identical over 7 bases. The V and J ends lost 4 bases and 2 bases, in that order; junction bases with no gene match: 8. Germline CDR1 reads MNHNS; CDR2 reads SASEGT. CDR3 length: 16 amino acids. DNA of the CDR3: TGTGCCAGCAGTGGCACTCTAACAGGGGCTGGAAACACCATATATTTT. Translated, it gives CASSGTLTGAGNTIYF.